This TCR beta chain emerged from a study of shared clonotypes between healthy human individuals (dated by TCRdb to between 2020 and 2021). As for the study more broadly: A few men and a couple of women, aged 18 to 49 years, made up the cohort. For each donor, three plates each were used for CD4 naive and CD4 memory, two plates were used for CD8 naive, and one plate was used for CD8 memory. To estimate repertoire size and how much clonotypes are shared between individuals, the study performed deep sequencing of blood TCR repertoires from roughly five healthy adults. To increase sequencing depth and limit assay-specific biases, different laboratories used diverse techniques to prepare libraries and sequence TCR repertoires. Per donor, leukapheresis produced somewhere between about 0.9 and 9.5 billion PBMCs. Points the paper makes about the study in general: Because the study included only a small number of donors, the genetic and exposure-history diversity represented was limited. When several donors were compared, the shared fraction of clonotypes was 5% to 6.5% for naive CD4, about 4% for naive CD8, about 2.4% for memory CD4, and around 0.4% for memory CD8. Higher generation probabilities were observed for clonotypes shared by all four sorted-subset donors than for non-shared clonotypes. Pairwise subsampling led to the expectation that sequencing depth would affect the degree of clonotype sharing among donors. Only blood was sampled, and tissue TCR repertoires likely differ from those in blood. Larger estimated clonotype richness was generally found for naive subsets than for memory subsets. Even with the large sequencing depth, rarefaction of the sorted-subset datasets indicated that sequencing was incomplete.

The donors were healthy, HIV-negative adults who had no recently reported acute infections or vaccinations. Every donor was a Caucasian adult residing in Nashville, Tennessee, USA. CD4+ T cells were enriched through magnetic negative selection, after which naive cells were positively selected on CD45RA and the remaining negative fraction served as the memory subset. After blood collection by leukapheresis, PBMCs were isolated using Ficoll-Histopaque density gradient centrifugation and then cryopreserved in the vapor phase of liquid nitrogen. Analytical flow cytometry was used to check the purity and quantity of each magnetically sorted T cell population. Genomic DNA was isolated from each sorted fraction and quantified by UV absorbance on a Nanodrop 2000c. This clone was seen a single time. What this receptor recognizes is not known. Base qualities are missing; no much larger clone stands one base away. The same CDR3 arises from other DNA sequences in this sample as well.

Using the deep immunoSEQ assay, TCR CDR3 regions were amplified from genomic DNA by multiplex PCR. Extracted genomic DNA from each cell subset was spread evenly across all wells of several immunoSEQ 96-well plates, with each plate serving as a replicate. For sorted subsets, around 200 ng genomic DNA, equal to some 28,000 T cell genomes, was loaded into each replicate PCR. Purified libraries were quantified with a Qubit 3.0 fluorometer, sized on a Bioanalyzer 2100, and re-quantified with the KAPA Library Quantification kit. A separate single-read 150-cycle Illumina NextSeq 550 flow cell was used to sequence each immunoSEQ 96-well plate. Per the source publication's procedure: Because only junctional sequences without quality scores were contained in the immunoSEQ output, filtering matching that applied to full-length reads could not be performed. To assign V/J genes and CDR3, sequences were annotated against IMGT germline references using PyIR, a Python wrapper for IgBLAST v1.9. Any read was removed if the V/J assignment was weak (E-value above 1e-6), the CDR3 was missing, or the read contained stop codons, out-of-frame junctions, or ambiguous translated residues. A V3J clonotype was defined by an identical inferred V gene, J gene, and CDR3 amino acid sequence. Percentage overlap between repertoires was computed as shared unique clonotypes divided by the size of the smaller repertoire. Three approaches were used to assess repertoire richness: RTK rarefaction, the Chao1 estimator, and Recon v2.1 estimates of unobserved clonotypes. Generation probabilities for all TCRbeta clonotypes obtained by the gDNA method from a handful of donors were computed using OLGA. The source is immuneACCESS, and TCRdb retained only in-frame sequences with V and J called. Part of the clones is not carried over; for the studies checked, unresolved V genes explain less than half of this, and the remainder is unexplained. D and trimming were read from the DNA, whereas the V and J calls and clone size are those reported in that table. A total of over 2 million clones appear in this sample, 85% to 95% of them only once. The ten largest clonotypes hold 0.1% to 0.15% of the sample.

The germline V gene (reference sequence) supplies CDR1 MNHEY and CDR2 SMNVEV. V gives up 3 bases and J gives up 5 bases, and the segment between their germline ends measures 10 bases. Including cysteine and phenylalanine, the CDR3 has 13 amino acids. Here the CDR3 DNA is all that survives: 39 bases in frame from base 1. The sequencing input was naive CD4+ T cells sorted from blood. Interpreted using the paper, the cell subset or site label stands for: CD45RA+ positively selected. This TCR was sampled from a man aged 18 to 30 in good health. The V and J genes are TRBV27 and TRBJ1-2; a tentative D match to TRBD1 spans 6 bases. CDR3 protein: CASSFGGAYGYTF. The sequence in DNA is TGTGCCAGCAGTTTTGGGGGCGCGTATGGCTACACCTTC.